The 11 T cell receptor beta chains listed next were all sequenced from one sample in a study of shared clonotypes between healthy human individuals. Method: immunoSEQ multiplex PCR; TCRdb's copy keeps in-frame clones and lacks some. This sample has more than 2,000,000 clones, with just over 90% found just once. The sequencing sample was made of naive CD4+ T cells sorted from blood. The subset here: CD45RA+ positively selected. The receptors derive from a man between 18 and 35 years old in good health.

In the case of this clone: The junction departs from the called germline gene at one end, perhaps through a read error. V and J are TRBV7-7 and TRBJ1-5; no reliable D call. The length of the CDR3 is 15 residues. The germline V gene has CDR1 SSHAT and CDR2 FNYEAQ (reference sequence). CDR3 protein: CASSPRYYSNQPQHF. The DNA of the CDR3 is TGTGCTAGCAGCCCCCGCTATTATAGCAATCAGCCCCAGCATTTT.

This chain joins TRBV7-2 and TRBJ2-2; 10 nucleotides agree with TRBD2. This CDR3 contains 17 residues. Germline CDR1 and CDR2: SGHTA and FQGNSA. V lost 5 bases and J lost 6; bases outside the gene matches: 12. The CDR3 sequence: CASSLGVLAGSPGELFF. In DNA form, the CDR3 reads TGTGCCAGCAGCCTAGGGGTACTAGCGGGATCCCCCGGGGAGCTGTTTTTT. Combining the CDR3 with reference TRBV7-2 and TRBJ2-2 gives the whole variable domain GAGVSQSPSNKVTEKGKDVELRCDPISGHTALYWYRQSLGQGLEFLIYFQGNSAPDKSGLPSDRFSAERTGGSVSTLTIQRTQQEDSAVYLCASSLGVLAGSPGELFFGEGSRLTVL.

The gene calls are TRBV20-1 and TRBJ1-4; D is uncertain. V lost 0 bases, J lost 14 bases, and 10 bases lay in between. The CDR3 spans 11 residues. Germline V lookup: CDR1 DFQATT, CDR2 SNEGSKA (reference sequence). The CDR3 spells CSARDDTLLFF. The CDR3 DNA reads TGCAGTGCTAGAGACGACACGTTGCTGTTTTTT.

The chain combines TRBV21-1 with TRBJ2-7; the DNA was not compared with TRBD2, the D call given in the table. TRBV21-1 is a recognized pseudogene. The length of the CDR3 is 14 residues. The CDR3 is CASSKCRGSYEQYF. The CDR3 region has the DNA TGTGCCAGCAGCAAATGTCGGGGTTCCTACGAGCAGTACTTC.

V and J are TRBV5-1 and TRBJ2-7; 9 bases are a match to TRBD1. Trimming removed 0 bases from V and 4 bases from J; junction bases left unmatched: 8. Germline V lookup: CDR1 SGHRS, CDR2 YFSETQ. This CDR3 region has 16 residues. The CDR3 coding sequence is TGCGCCAGCAGCTTGGCCCCAGGACAGGGGCTGTACGAGCAGTACTTC. Its protein is CASSLAPGQGLYEQYF.

The chain links TRBV5-1 to TRBJ1-5; D unclear. The CDR3 runs 15 residues. Germline values: CDR1 SGHRS, CDR2 YFSETQ. Trimming stripped 2 bases from V and 0 bases from J, with 9 bases between. The CDR3: CASSFDGDSNQPQHF. The CDR3 coding sequence is TGCGCCAGCAGCTTTGACGGAGATAGCAATCAGCCCCAGCATTTT. The full variable domain, in which reference TRBV5-1 and TRBJ1-5 provide the parts outside the CDR3, is KAGVTQTPRYLIKTRGQQVTLSCSPISGHRSVSWYQQTPGQGLQFLFEYFSETQRNKGNFPGRFSGRQFSNSRSEMNVSTLELGDSALYLCASSFDGDSNQPQHFGDGTRLSIL.

The gene calls are TRBV10-3 and TRBJ2-2; D remains ambiguous. Trimming removed 1 base at V and 1 base at J, with 1 base between. Germline assignment: CDR1 ENHRY and CDR2 SYGVKD. This CDR3 is 13 amino acids long. The DNA of the CDR3 is TGTGCCATCAGTGAGTGGAACACCGGGGAGCTGTTTTTT. This encodes CAISEWNTGELFF.

This sequence joins TRBV12-2 and TRBJ2-5. TRBV12-2 is given as a pseudogene. The CDR3 consists of 14 residues. This CDR3 reads CASRSHRNQETQYF. In DNA form, the CDR3 reads TGTGCAAGTCGCTCCCACCGGAACCAAGAGACCCAGTACTTC.

This clone showed up just once. Other DNA sequences within the sample encode an identical CDR3. The chain recombines TRBV5-4 with TRBJ2-2, with 10 bases that match TRBD1. Germline trimming cut 2 bases from V and 5 bases from J; bases unmatched to any gene: 3. This CDR3 spans 15 amino acids. Germline values: CDR1 SGHNT, CDR2 YYREEE (reference sequence). The CDR3 DNA sequence: TGTGCCAGCAGCTTCGGGACAGGGGTGACCGGGGAGCTGTTTTTT. Its translation is CASSFGTGVTGELFF.

The chain has TRBV9 and TRBJ2-3, with 7 bases that match TRBD2. This CDR3 is built from 16 residues. Per the germline V gene, CDR1 is SGDLS and CDR2 is YYNGEE. Trimming removed 8 bases from V and 2 bases from J; junction bases left unmatched: 14. CDR3 sequence reads: CARSWGGRDPTDTQYF. The CDR3 DNA sequence: TGTGCCAGATCGTGGGGCGGGAGAGACCCCACAGATACGCAGTATTTT. The full variable domain, completed using reference TRBV9 and TRBJ2-3, is DSGVTQTPKHLITATGQRVTLRCSPRSGDLSVYWYQQSLDQGLQFLIQYYNGEERAKGNILERFSAQQFPDLHSELNLSSLELGDSALYFCARSWGGRDPTDTQYFGPGTRLTVL.

This clone was counted between two and nine times. Other DNA sequences within the sample encode an identical CDR3. This chain links TRBV5-4 with TRBJ2-5, with D hard to call. From germline, CDR1 is SGHNT and CDR2 YYREEE (reference sequence). Trimming left V 0 bases short and J 5 bases short, with 8 bases between. CDR3 length: 13 amino acids. The CDR3 DNA follows: TGTGCCAGCAGCTTGGCTAGTCGGGAGACCCAGTACTTC. Amino acids: CASSLASRETQYF.